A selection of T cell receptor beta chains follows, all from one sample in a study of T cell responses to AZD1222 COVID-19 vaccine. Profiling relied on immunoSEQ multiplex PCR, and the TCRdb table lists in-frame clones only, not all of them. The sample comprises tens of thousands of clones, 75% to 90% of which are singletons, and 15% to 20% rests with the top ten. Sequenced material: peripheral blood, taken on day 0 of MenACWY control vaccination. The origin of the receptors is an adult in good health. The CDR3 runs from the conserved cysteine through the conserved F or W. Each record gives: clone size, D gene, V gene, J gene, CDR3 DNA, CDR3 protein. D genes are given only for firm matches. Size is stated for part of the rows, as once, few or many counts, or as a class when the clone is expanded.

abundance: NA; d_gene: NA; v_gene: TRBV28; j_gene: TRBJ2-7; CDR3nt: TGTGCCAGCAGACAACCGGGACGCCGCGCGTACTTC; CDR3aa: CASRQPGRRAYF
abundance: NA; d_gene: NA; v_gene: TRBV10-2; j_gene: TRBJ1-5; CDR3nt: TGCGCCAGCAGTGAGTCGACTCTGGGCAATCAGCCCCAGCATTTT; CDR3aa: CASSESTLGNQPQHF
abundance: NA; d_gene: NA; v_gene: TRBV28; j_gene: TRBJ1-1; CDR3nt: TGTGCCAGCAGGTCGGTGGAGGGGTTCACTGAAGCTTTCTTT; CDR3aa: CASRSVEGFTEAFF
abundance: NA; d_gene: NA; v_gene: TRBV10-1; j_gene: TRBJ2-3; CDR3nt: TGCGCCAGCAGCCTTCGAGATACGCAGTATTTT; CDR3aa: CASSLRDTQYF
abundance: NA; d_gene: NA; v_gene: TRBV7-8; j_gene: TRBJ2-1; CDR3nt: TGTGCCAGCAGCATCCGGGACAGGGGTCTAGCGGGAGACAATGAGCAGTTCTTC; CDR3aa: CASSIRDRGLAGDNEQFF
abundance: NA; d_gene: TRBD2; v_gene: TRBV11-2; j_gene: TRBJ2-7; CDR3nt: TGTGCCAGCAGCTGGGGACTAGCGGGCTACTACGAGCAGTACTTC; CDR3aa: CASSWGLAGYYEQYF
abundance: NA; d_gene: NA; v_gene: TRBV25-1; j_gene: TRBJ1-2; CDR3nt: TGTGCCAGCAGCGGGGGAGGGAGCTATGGCTACACCTTC; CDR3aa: CASSGGGSYGYTF
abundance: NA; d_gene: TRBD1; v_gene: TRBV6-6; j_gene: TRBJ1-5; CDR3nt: TGTGCCAGCACCGCGACAGGGGATCAGCCCCAGCATTTT; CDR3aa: CASTATGDQPQHF
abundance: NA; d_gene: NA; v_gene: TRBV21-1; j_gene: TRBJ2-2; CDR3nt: TGTGCCAGCAGCAAGTCCCGACTAGCGAACACCGGGGAGCTGTTTTTT; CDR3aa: CASSKSRLANTGELFF
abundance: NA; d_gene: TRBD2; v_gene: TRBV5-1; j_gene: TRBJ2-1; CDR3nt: TGCGCCAGCAGCTCGGAGCGGGAGGGCCGGATTGAGCAGTTCTTC; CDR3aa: CASSSEREGRIEQFF
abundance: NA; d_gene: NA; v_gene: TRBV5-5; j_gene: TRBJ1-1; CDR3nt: TGTGCCAGCAGCTTGGGGGGCGACACTGAAGCTTTCTTT; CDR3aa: CASSLGGDTEAFF
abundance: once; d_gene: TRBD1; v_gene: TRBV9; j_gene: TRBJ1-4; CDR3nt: TGTGCCAGCAGCTCAGGGGGGGGTGAAAAACTGTTTTTT; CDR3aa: CASSSGGGEKLFF
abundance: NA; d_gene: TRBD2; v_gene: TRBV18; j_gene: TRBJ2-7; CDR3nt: TGTGCCAGCTCACCCCGGACTAGCGGGGGGGACGAGCAGTACTTC; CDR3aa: CASSPRTSGGDEQYF
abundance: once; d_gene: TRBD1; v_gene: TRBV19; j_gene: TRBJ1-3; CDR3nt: TGTGCCAGTAGTATCGGGGACAGGGGAGCTGGAAACACCATATATTTT; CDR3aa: CASSIGDRGAGNTIYF
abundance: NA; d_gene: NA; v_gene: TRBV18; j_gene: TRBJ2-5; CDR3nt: TGTGCCAGCTCACCAGCCGGGGAGACCCAGTACTTC; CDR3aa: CASSPAGETQYF
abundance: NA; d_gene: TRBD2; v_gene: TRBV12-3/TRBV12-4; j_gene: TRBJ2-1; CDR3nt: TGTGCCACCCGGGTAGCGGGAGATGAGCAGTTCTTC; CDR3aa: CATRVAGDEQFF
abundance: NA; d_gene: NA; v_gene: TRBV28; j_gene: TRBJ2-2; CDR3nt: TGTGCCAGCAGTCCTCCATCTTCAGGCCCCGGGGAGCTGTTTTTT; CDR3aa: CASSPPSSGPGELFF
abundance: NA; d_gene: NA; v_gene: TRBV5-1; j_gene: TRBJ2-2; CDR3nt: TGCGCCAGCAGCTTGGGTGCCGGGGAGCTGTTTTTT; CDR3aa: CASSLGAGELFF
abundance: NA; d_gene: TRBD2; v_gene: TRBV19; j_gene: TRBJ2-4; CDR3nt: TGTGCCAGTAGTCGCAGGACTAGTCAAAACATTCAGTACTTC; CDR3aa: CASSRRTSQNIQYF
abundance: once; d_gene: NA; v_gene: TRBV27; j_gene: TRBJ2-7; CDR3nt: TGTGCCAGCAGTCGCACCGGGACGGTTTACGAGCAGTACTTC; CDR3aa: CASSRTGTVYEQYF
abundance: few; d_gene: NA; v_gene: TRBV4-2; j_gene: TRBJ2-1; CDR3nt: TGTGCCAGCAGCCAAGGACTCCTTATAGAGCAGTTCTTC; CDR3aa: CASSQGLLIEQFF
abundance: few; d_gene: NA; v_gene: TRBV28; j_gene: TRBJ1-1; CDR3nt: TGTGCCAGCAGTTTTAAGCTGAACACTGAAGCTTTCTTT; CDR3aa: CASSFKLNTEAFF